The present TCR beta chain was sequenced within a study of blood T cell repertoires in COVID-19. Whole-study context: T cells, B-cell-depleted T cells, or PBMCs supplied cDNA or gDNA.

Seattle patients were enrolled while actively infected and followed longitudinally. In the study's own analysis: Estimation of nucleated cell counts relied on the amplification of reference gene primers. Some clones are missing from TCRdb's copy, which holds only in-frame ones; the method was immunoSEQ multiplex PCR. V, J and clone size reflect that table, while D and trimming were determined from the DNA. Counted here are approximately 170,000 clones, over 75% occurring once; the ten biggest clones make up 6.9%. V shed 8 bases, J shed 0 bases, and the junction held 3 bases outside the gene matches. The CDR3 spans 15 residues. Germline CDR1 SGHTA, CDR2 FQGNSA.

The sequence came from a man at least 80 years old with COVID-19, enrolled during active disease. The sequenced sample consisted of peripheral blood. The J gene is TRBJ1-3, the V gene TRBV7-2; TRBD1 matches at 11 bases. CDR3: CASAGQGGSGNTIYF. CDR3 bases: TGTGCCAGCGCGGGACAGGGGGGCTCTGGAAACACCATATATTTT.